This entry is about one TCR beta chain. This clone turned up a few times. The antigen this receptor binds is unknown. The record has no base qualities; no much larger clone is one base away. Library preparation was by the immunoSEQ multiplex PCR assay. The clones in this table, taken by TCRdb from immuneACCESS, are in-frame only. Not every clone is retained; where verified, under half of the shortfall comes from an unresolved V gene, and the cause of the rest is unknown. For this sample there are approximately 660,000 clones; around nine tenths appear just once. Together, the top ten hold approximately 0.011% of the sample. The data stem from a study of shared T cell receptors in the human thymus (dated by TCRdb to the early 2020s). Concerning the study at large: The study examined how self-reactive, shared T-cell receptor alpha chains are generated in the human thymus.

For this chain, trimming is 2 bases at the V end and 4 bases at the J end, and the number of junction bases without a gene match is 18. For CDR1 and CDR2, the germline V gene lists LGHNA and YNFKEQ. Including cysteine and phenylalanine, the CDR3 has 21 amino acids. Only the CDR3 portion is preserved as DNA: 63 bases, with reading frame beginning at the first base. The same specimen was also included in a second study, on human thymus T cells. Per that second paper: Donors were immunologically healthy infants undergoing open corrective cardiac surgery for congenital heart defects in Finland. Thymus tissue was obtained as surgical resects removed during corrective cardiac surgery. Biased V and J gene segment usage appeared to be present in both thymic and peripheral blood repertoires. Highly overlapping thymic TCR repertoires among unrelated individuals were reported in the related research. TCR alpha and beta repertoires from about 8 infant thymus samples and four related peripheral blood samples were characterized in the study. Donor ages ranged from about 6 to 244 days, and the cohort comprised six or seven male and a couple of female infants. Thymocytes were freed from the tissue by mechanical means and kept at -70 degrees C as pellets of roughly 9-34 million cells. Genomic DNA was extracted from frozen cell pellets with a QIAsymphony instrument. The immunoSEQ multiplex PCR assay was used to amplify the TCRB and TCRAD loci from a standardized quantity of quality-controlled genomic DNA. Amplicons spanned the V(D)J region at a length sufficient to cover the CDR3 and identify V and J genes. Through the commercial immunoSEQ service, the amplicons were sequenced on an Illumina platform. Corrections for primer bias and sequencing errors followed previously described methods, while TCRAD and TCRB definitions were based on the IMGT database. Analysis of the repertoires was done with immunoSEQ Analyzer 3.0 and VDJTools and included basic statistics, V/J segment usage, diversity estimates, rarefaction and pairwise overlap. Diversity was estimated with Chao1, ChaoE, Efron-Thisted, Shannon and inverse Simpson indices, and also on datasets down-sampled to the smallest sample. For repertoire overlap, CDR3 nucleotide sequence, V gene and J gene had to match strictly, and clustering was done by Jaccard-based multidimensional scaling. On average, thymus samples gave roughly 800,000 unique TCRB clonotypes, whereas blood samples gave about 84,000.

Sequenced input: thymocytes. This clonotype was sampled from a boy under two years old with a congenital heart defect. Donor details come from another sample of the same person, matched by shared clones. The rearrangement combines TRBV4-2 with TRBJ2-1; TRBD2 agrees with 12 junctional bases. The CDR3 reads CASSQWERASGRGGPYNEQFF. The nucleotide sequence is TGTGCCAGCAGCCAATGGGAGCGGGCTAGCGGGAGGGGCGGCCCATACAATGAGCAGTTCTTC.